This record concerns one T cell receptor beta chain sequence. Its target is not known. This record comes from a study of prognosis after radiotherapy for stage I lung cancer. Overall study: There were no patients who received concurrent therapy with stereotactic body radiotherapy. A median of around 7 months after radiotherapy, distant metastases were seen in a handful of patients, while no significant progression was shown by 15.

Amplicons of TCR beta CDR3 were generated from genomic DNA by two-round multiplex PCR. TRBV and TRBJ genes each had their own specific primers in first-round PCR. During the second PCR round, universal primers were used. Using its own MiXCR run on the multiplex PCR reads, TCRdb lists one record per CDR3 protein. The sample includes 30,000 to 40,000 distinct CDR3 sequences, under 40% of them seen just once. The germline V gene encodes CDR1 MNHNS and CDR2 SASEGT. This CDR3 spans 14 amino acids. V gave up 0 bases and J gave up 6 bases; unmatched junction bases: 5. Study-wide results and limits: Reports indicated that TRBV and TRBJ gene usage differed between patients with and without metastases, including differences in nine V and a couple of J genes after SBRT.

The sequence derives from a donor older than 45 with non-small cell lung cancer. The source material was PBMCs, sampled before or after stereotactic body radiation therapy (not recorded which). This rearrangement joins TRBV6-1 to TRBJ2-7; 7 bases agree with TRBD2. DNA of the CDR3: TGTGCCAGCAGTGAAGCGGGCGGGAGCCGCGAGCAGTACTTC. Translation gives CASSEAGGSREQYF.